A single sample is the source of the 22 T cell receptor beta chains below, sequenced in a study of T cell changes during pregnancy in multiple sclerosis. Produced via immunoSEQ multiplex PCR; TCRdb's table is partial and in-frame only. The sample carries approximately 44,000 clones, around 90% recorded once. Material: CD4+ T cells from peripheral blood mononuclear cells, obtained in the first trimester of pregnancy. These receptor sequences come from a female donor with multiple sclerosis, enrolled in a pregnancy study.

CDR3 sequence: CASSFGQGRETQYF. The CDR3 nucleotides are TGTGCCAGCAGCTTCGGACAGGGTCGAGAGACCCAGTACTTC. The J gene is TRBJ2-5, the V gene TRBV5-4; 8 nucleotides agree with TRBD1. Per germline, CDR1 SGHNT and CDR2 YYREEE (reference sequence). Trimming cost V 2 bases and J 4 bases; bases outside gene matches: 4. The CDR3 sequence is 14 residues long.

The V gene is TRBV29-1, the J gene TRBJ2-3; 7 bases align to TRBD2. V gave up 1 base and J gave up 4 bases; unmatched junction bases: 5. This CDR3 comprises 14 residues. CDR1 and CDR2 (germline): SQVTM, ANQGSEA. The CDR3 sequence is CSVEGGGNADTQYF. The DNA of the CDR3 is TGCAGCGTTGAAGGGGGAGGGAACGCAGATACGCAGTATTTT.

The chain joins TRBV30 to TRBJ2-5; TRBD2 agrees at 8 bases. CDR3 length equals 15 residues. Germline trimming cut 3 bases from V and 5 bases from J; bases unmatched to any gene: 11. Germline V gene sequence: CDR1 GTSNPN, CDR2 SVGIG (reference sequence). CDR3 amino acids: CAWRGGSGVWETQYF. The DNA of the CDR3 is TGTGCCTGGAGGGGGGGTAGCGGGGTTTGGGAGACCCAGTACTTC.

The CDR3 nucleotides are TGTGCCAGCTCACCACCGGGGCTATTAGCTGCCTACGAGCAGTACTTC. Amino acid sequence: CASSPPGLLAAYEQYF. The chain employs TRBV18 and TRBJ2-7; possibly TRBD1 for D (5 bases). V dropped 0 bases and J dropped 2 bases, with 14 bases sitting between them. CDR1 and CDR2 (germline): KGHSH, LQKENI. CDR3 length: 16 amino acids.

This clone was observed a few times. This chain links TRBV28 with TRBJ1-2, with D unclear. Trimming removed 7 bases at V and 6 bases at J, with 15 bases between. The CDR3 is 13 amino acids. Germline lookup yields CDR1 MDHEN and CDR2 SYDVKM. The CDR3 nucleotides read TGTGCCAGCATCACCCGCCCAGGAAATGGCTACACCTTC. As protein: CASITRPGNGYTF.

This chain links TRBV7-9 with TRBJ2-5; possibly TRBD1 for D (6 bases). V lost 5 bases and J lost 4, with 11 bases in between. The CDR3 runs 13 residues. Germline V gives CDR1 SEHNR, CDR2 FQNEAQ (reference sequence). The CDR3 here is CASSRPGVETQYF. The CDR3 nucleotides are TGTGCCAGCAGCCGACCAGGGGTAGAGACCCAGTACTTC.

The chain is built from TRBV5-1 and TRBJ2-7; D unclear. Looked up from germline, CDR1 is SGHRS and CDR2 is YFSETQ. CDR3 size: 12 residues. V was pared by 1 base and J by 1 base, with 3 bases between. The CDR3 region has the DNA TGCGCCAGCAGCTTGTCTTCCTACGAGCAGTACTTC. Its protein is CASSLSSYEQYF. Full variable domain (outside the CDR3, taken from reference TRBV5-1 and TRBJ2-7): KAGVTQTPRYLIKTRGQQVTLSCSPISGHRSVSWYQQTPGQGLQFLFEYFSETQRNKGNFPGRFSGRQFSNSRSEMNVSTLELGDSALYLCASSLSSYEQYFGPGTRLTVT.

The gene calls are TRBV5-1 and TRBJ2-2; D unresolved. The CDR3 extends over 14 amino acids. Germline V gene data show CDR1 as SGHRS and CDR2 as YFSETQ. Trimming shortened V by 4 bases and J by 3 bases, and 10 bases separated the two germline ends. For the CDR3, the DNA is TGCGCCAGCAGCAGCAGTCAGGACACCGGGGAGCTGTTTTTT. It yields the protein CASSSSQDTGELFF. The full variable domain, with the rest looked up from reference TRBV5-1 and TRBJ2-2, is KAGVTQTPRYLIKTRGQQVTLSCSPISGHRSVSWYQQTPGQGLQFLFEYFSETQRNKGNFPGRFSGRQFSNSRSEMNVSTLELGDSALYLCASSSSQDTGELFFGEGSRLTVL.

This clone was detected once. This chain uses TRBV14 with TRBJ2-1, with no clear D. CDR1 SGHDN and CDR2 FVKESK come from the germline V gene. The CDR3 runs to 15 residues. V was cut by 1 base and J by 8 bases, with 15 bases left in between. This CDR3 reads CASSQVGGAKDEQFF. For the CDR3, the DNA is TGTGCCAGCAGCCAAGTCGGCGGTGCGAAAGATGAGCAGTTCTTC. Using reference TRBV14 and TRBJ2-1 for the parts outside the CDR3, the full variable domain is EAGVTQFPSHSVIEKGQTVTLRCDPISGHDNLYWYRRVMGKEIKFLLHFVKESKQDESGMPNNRFLAERTGGTYSTLKVQPAELEDSGVYFCASSQVGGAKDEQFFGPGTRLTVL.

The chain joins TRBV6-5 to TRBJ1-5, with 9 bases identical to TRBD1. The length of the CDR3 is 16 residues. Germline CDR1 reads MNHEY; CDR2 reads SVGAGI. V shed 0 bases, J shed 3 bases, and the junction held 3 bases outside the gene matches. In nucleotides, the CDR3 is TGTGCCAGCAGTTACTCGGGGACAGGGAACAATCAGCCCCAGCATTTT. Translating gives CASSYSGTGNNQPQHF.

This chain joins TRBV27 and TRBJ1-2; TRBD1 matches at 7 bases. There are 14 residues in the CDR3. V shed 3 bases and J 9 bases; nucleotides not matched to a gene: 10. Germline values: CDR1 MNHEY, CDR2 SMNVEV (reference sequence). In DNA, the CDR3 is TGTGCCAGCAGTTTTTACCGGGACAGTTTAAGCTACACCTTC. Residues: CASSFYRDSLSYTF.

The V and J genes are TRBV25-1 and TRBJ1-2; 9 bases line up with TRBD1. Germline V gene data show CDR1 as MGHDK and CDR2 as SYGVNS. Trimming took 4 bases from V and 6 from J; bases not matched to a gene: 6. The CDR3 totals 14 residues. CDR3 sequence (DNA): TGTGCCAGCAGTGGTGGGACAGGGATTAATGGCTACACCTTC. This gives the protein CASSGGTGINGYTF.

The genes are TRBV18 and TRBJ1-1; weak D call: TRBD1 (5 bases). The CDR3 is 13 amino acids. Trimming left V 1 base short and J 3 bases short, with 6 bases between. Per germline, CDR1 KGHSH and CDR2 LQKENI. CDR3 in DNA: TGTGCCAGCTCACCACAAGGGGACACTGAAGCTTTCTTT. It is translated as CASSPQGDTEAFF.

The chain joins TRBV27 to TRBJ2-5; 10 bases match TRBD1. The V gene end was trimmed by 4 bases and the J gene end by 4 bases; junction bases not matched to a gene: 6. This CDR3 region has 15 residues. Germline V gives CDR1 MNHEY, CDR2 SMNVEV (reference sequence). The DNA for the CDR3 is TGTGCCAGCAGTTCGCTCCGGACAGGGGGAGAGACCCAGTACTTC. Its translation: CASSSLRTGGETQYF.

For the CDR3, the DNA is TGTGCCAGCAGTGAATGGAAAGGGGAAGTATTTAAGACCCAGTACTTC. Translation gives CASSEWKGEVFKTQYF. The V call is TRBV2, the J call TRBJ2-5; a weak D match, TRBD1 (5 bases). V dropped 2 bases and J dropped 6 bases, with 19 bases sitting between them. Germline V gives CDR1 SNHLY, CDR2 FYNNEI. This CDR3 spans 16 amino acids.

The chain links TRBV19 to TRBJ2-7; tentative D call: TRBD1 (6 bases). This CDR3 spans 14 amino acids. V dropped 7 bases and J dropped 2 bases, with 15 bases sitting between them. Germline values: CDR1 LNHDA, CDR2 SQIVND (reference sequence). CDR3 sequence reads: CASTTYRVTYEQYF. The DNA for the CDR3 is TGTGCCAGTACCACCTACAGGGTCACCTACGAGCAGTACTTC.

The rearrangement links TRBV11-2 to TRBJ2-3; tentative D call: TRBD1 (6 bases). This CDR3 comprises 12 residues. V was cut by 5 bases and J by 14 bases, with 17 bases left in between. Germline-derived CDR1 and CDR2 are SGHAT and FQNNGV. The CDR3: CASSNSGLQGYF. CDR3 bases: TGTGCCAGCAGCAATTCGGGGCTACAGGGGTATTTT.

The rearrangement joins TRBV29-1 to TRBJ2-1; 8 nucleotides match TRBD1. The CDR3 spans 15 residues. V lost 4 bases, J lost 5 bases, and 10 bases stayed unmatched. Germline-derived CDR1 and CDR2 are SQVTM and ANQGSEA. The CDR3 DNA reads TGCAGCGTTGGGGGGTGGGGGGACAGGCACAATGAGCAGTTCTTC. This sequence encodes CSVGGWGDRHNEQFF.

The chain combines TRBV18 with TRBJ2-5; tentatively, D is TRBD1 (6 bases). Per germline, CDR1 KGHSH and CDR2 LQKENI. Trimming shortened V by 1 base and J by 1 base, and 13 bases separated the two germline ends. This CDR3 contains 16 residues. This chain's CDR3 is CASSPQQGPIQETQYF. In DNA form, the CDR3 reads TGTGCCAGCTCACCACAACAGGGACCAATCCAAGAGACCCAGTACTTC.

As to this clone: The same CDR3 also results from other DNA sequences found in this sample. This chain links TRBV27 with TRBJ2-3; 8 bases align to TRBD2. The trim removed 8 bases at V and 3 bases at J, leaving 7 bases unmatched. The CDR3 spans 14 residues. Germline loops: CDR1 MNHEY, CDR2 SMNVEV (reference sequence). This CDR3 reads CASRTSGGTDTQYF. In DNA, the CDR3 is TGTGCCAGCCGTACCAGCGGGGGAACAGATACGCAGTATTTT.

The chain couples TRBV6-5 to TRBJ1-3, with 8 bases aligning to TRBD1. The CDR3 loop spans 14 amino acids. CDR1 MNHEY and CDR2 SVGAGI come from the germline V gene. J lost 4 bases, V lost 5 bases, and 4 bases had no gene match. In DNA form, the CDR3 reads TGTGCCAGCAGTCCGACAGGGGCGGGAAACACCATATATTTT. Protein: CASSPTGAGNTIYF.

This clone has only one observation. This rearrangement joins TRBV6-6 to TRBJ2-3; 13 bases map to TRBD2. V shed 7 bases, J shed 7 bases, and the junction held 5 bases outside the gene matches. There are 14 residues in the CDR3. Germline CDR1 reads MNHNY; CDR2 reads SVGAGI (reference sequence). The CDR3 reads CASTGTSGAHTQYF. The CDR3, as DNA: TGTGCCAGCACTGGGACTAGCGGGGCACATACGCAGTATTTT.